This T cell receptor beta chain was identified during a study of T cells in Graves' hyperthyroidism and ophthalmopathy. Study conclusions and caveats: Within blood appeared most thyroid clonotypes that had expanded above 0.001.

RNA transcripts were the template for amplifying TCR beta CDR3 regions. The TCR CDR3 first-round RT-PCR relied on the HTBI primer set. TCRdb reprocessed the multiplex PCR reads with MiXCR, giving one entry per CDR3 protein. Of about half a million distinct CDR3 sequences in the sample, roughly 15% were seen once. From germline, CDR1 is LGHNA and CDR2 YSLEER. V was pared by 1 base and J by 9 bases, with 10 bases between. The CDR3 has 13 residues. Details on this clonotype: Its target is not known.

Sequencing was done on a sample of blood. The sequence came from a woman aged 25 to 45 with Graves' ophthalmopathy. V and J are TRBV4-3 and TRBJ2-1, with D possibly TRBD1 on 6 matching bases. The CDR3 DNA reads TGCGCCAGCAGCCAAGCAGGGGCGGGTGAGCAGTTCTTC. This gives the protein CASSQAGAGEQFF.